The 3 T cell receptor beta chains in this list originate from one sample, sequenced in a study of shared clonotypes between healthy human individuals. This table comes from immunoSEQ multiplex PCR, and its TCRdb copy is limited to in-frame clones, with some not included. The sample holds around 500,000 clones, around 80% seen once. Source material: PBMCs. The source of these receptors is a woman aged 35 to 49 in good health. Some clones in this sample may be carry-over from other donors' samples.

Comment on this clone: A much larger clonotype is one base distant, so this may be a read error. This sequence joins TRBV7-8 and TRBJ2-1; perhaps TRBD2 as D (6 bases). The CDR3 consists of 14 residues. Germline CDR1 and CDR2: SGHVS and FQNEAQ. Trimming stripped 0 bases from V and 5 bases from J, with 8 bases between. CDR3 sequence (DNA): TGTGCCAGCAGCTTAGCGGGACTCCACAATGAGCAGTTCTTC. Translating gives CASSLAGLHNEQFF. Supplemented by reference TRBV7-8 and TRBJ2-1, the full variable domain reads GAGVSQSPRYKVAKRGQDVALRCDPISGHVSLFWYQQALGQGPEFLTYFQNEAQLDKSGLPSDRFFAERPEGSVSTLKIQRTQQEDSAVYLCASSLAGLHNEQFFGPGTRLTVL.

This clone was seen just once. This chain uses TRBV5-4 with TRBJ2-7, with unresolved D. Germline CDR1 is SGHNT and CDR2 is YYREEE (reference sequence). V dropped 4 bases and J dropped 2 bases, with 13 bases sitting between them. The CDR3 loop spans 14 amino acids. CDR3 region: CASSPTPQAYEQYF. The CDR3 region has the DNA TGTGCCAGCAGCCCCACCCCCCAGGCCTACGAGCAGTACTTC.

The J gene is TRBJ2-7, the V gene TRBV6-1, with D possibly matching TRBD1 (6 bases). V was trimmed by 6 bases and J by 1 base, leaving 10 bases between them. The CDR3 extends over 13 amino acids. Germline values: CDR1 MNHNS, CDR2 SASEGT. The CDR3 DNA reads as TGTGCCAGCAGGACAGGAGTTTCCTACGAGCAGTACTTC. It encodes CASRTGVSYEQYF.